These 19 T cell receptor beta chains share one sample of origin, sequenced in a study of cytomegalovirus exposure and HLA in healthy donors. The primer mix had 60 Vbeta and 13 Jbeta primers. Clones were sequenced by immunoSEQ multiplex PCR, and TCRdb holds only the in-frame ones, with some missing. This sample yields around 200,000 clones, of which 65% to 85% are seen a single time; 3.5% to 4% belongs to the top ten. The material sequenced was PBMCs. The receptors were gathered from a man in his fifties in good health and CMV-seronegative.

This chain uses TRBV7-8 with TRBJ1-2; D is perhaps TRBD1 (5 bases). Germline loops: CDR1 SGHVS, CDR2 FQNEAQ. V was pared by 4 bases and J by 4 bases, with 19 bases between. This CDR3 is 16 amino acids long. The DNA of the CDR3 is TGTGCCAGCAGCTCCCGGGGGGTGGGAGGCCTCTATGGCTACACCTTC. It translates to CASSSRGVGGLYGYTF.

The rearrangement links TRBV27 to TRBJ2-7; D perhaps matches TRBD2 (6 bases). Germline V gene sequence: CDR1 MNHEY, CDR2 SMNVEV (reference sequence). The CDR3 is 15 residues long. Trimming took 8 bases from V and 4 from J, leaving 21 bases between them. The CDR3 here is CASRRGGVGLYEQYF. In nucleotides, the CDR3 is TGTGCCAGCCGCCGAGGAGGGGTGGGGTTATACGAGCAGTACTTC.

This clone has only a few counts. The chain has TRBV2 and TRBJ1-3, with TRBD1 matching 7 bases. With V trimmed by 5 bases and J by 3 bases, 7 bases remained unmatched. From germline, CDR1 is SNHLY and CDR2 FYNNEI. This CDR3 spans 15 amino acids. The CDR3 nucleotides are TGTGCCAGCAGTATGGACAGGAAGGGTGGAAACACCATATATTTT. It translates to CASSMDRKGGNTIYF. The full variable domain, with the rest looked up from reference TRBV2 and TRBJ1-3, is EPEVTQTPSHQVTQMGQEVILRCVPISNHLYFYWYRQILGQKVEFLVSFYNNEISEKSEIFDDQFSVERPDGSNFTLKIRSTKLEDSAMYFCASSMDRKGGNTIYFGEGSWLTVV.

The chain employs TRBV18 and TRBJ2-7; no clear D gene. CDR3 size: 13 residues. The germline V gene has CDR1 KGHSH and CDR2 LQKENI. V shed 6 bases and J shed 3 bases, with 12 bases lying between them. The DNA of the CDR3 is TGTGCCAGCTCGTCTAACTACGTCTACGAGCAGTACTTC. Protein sequence: CASSSNYVYEQYF.

This rearrangement joins TRBV19 to TRBJ2-3; D remains unclear. The germline V gene has CDR1 LNHDA and CDR2 SQIVND (reference sequence). The CDR3 runs 11 residues. V shed 8 bases and J shed 2 bases, with 5 bases lying between them. The CDR3 protein is CASSYTDTQYF. CDR3 nucleotides: TGTGCCAGTTCCTACACAGATACGCAGTATTTT.

The count of this clone is one. This chain links TRBV4-1 with TRBJ2-7; TRBD1 aligns across 8 bases. CDR1 MGHRA and CDR2 YSYEKL come from the germline V gene. The CDR3 contains 14 residues. With 0 bases clipped from V and 6 bases from J, the junction kept 4 bases outside the gene matches. CDR3 coding DNA: TGCGCCAGCAGCCAAGAAAGAGGGACAGGCGAGCAGTACTTC. This translates into CASSQERGTGEQYF.

The chain joins TRBV10-2 to TRBJ1-1; D not certain. Trimming stripped 2 bases from V and 4 bases from J, with 11 bases between. CDR3 length equals 14 residues. The germline CDR1 and CDR2 sequences are WSHSY and SAAADI. The CDR3 protein is CASSEGQVATEAFF. The DNA of the CDR3 is TGCGCCAGCAGTGAGGGTCAGGTGGCCACTGAAGCTTTCTTT.

The rearrangement links TRBV7-3 to TRBJ2-2; 9 nucleotides align to TRBD1. The CDR3 has 16 residues. CDR1 and CDR2 (germline): SGHTA, FQGTGA. The J segment lost 5 bases and the V segment lost 5 bases, leaving 9 bases of the junction unmatched. The CDR3 DNA reads as TGTGCCAGCAGCCACACAGGGGGCTCCAGGACCGGGGAGCTGTTTTTT. The encoded protein is CASSHTGGSRTGELFF.

As to this clone: The sample contains more than one DNA sequence encoding this CDR3. J is TRBJ1-1 and V is TRBV5-1; D remains unclear. The germline V gene encodes CDR1 SGHRS and CDR2 YFSETQ. Trimming pared 9 bases from V and 1 base from J, leaving 16 bases between. The CDR3 length is 14 residues. The CDR3 DNA reads TGCGCCACCATAGCGAACCGGGAGAACACTGAAGCTTTCTTT. Amino acids: CATIANRENTEAFF.

This chain joins TRBV6-5 and TRBJ1-5, with 8 bases lining up with TRBD1. CDR1 and CDR2 from the germline V gene are MNHEY and SVGAGI. The CDR3 contains 13 residues. V gave up 10 bases and J gave up 5 bases; unmatched junction bases: 7. The CDR3 reads CATRTGPHQPQHF. The CDR3 DNA follows: TGTGCCACCCGGACAGGGCCTCATCAGCCCCAGCATTTT.

This chain links TRBV29-1 with TRBJ1-2, with a possible D match to TRBD1 (6 bases). From germline, CDR1 is SQVTM and CDR2 ANQGSEA. V shed 7 bases and J shed 6 bases, with 15 bases lying between them. The CDR3 extends over 12 amino acids. The chain's CDR3 is CSALNRADGYTF. The CDR3 coding sequence is TGCAGCGCACTGAACAGGGCAGATGGCTACACCTTC. The full variable domain, completed using reference TRBV29-1 and TRBJ1-2, is SAVISQKPSRDICQRGTSLTIQCQVDSQVTMMFWYRQQPGQSLTLIATANQGSEATYESGFVIDKFPISRPNLTFSTLTVSNMSPEDSSIYLCSALNRADGYTFGSGTRLTVV.

The V and J genes are TRBV7-9 and TRBJ1-1; D gene unclear. V was shortened by 1 base and J by 1 base, with 10 bases between the two germline ends. The CDR3 loop spans 15 amino acids. The germline CDR1 and CDR2 sequences are SEHNR and FQNEAQ (reference sequence). CDR3 in amino acids: CASSLELVWNTEAFF. The DNA of the CDR3 is TGTGCCAGCAGCTTAGAGCTTGTGTGGAACACTGAAGCTTTCTTT.

The chain links TRBV2 to TRBJ2-1; D is uncertain. Trimming shortened V by 3 bases and J by 8 bases, and 5 bases separated the two germline ends. Germline CDR1 reads SNHLY; CDR2 reads FYNNEI. The CDR3 consists of 11 residues. CDR3 region: CASSDFDEQFF. The DNA for the CDR3 is TGTGCCAGCAGTGATTTCGATGAGCAGTTCTTC.

The rearrangement joins TRBV19 to TRBJ2-4; TRBD1 might be the D (6 bases). V was shortened by 4 bases and J by 6 bases, with 13 bases between the two germline ends. The CDR3 extends over 14 amino acids. Looked up from germline, CDR1 is LNHDA and CDR2 is SQIVND (reference sequence). CDR3 bases: TGTGCCAGTAGTAAGGGGGTAGGTGGAAACATTCAGTACTTC. Translation gives CASSKGVGGNIQYF.

V is TRBV29-1 and J is TRBJ1-6; D not resolved. Germline loops: CDR1 SQVTM, CDR2 ANQGSEA. The CDR3 runs 14 residues. Trimming removed 3 bases at V and 3 bases at J, with 9 bases between. Written as DNA, the CDR3 is TGCAGCGTTGACAGGCCCGACTATAATTCACCCCTCCACTTT. As protein: CSVDRPDYNSPLHF.

The rearrangement joins TRBV18 to TRBJ1-1; D unclear. V was clipped by 2 bases and J by 5 bases, with 9 bases between them. The germline CDR1 and CDR2 sequences are KGHSH and LQKENI. The CDR3 has 13 residues. CDR3 protein: CASSPSSKTEAFF. The CDR3 DNA reads as TGTGCCAGCTCACCATCCAGTAAGACTGAAGCTTTCTTT.

The chain is built from TRBV2 and TRBJ1-5; TRBD1 aligns across 7 bases. V trimming: 6 bases; J trimming: 0 bases; junction bases outside the gene matches: 5. This CDR3 comprises 15 residues. Per the germline V gene, CDR1 is SNHLY and CDR2 is FYNNEI. CDR3 region: CASSDRVYSNQPQHF. The CDR3 DNA is TGTGCCAGCAGCGACAGGGTTTATAGCAATCAGCCCCAGCATTTT.

The chain joins TRBV19 to TRBJ1-4, with D perhaps TRBD1 (6 bases). The CDR3 extends over 16 amino acids. V lost 8 bases, J lost 3 bases, and 19 bases lay in between. Germline V gene data show CDR1 as LNHDA and CDR2 as SQIVND (reference sequence). Written as DNA, the CDR3 is TGTGCCAGTGGGCGGACAGCCTTCTTTTCTAATGAAAAACTGTTTTTT. Encoded protein: CASGRTAFFSNEKLFF.

This chain connects TRBV6-5 to TRBJ2-1; TRBD2 might be the D (5 bases). Germline CDR1 reads MNHEY; CDR2 reads SVGAGI. V shed 6 bases and J shed 7 bases, with 16 bases lying between them. The CDR3 is 14 residues long. The CDR3 is CASRESGRENEQFF. As DNA, the CDR3 is TGTGCCAGCAGAGAATCGGGTCGGGAAAATGAGCAGTTCTTC.